Listed here are 24 T cell receptor beta chains from one sample, sequenced in a study of T cell responses to AZD1222 COVID-19 vaccine. Sequenced by immunoSEQ multiplex PCR; TCRdb stores in-frame clones only, minus some. The data hold some 150,000 clones, with more than 75% observed a single time. The sample was peripheral blood, taken 28 days after the second AZD1222 dose. These receptors were taken from an adult who received the AZD1222 COVID-19 vaccine.

Here the CDR3 reads CASSLLSGGSYEQYF. CDR3 in DNA: TGTGCCAGCAGCTTGCTCTCAGGGGGCTCCTACGAGCAGTACTTC. The V and J genes are TRBV5-4 and TRBJ2-7, with 7 bases fitting TRBD1. Trimming cost V 1 base and J 0 bases; bases outside gene matches: 4. The CDR3 totals 15 residues. The germline gives CDR1 SGHNT, CDR2 YYREEE (reference sequence).

CDR3 in amino acids: CASSRRAGNYEQYF. The CDR3, as DNA: TGTGCCAGCAGCCGACGGGCAGGGAATTACGAGCAGTACTTC. The rearrangement joins TRBV5-4 to TRBJ2-7; D possibly corresponds to TRBD1 (5 bases). The CDR3 length is 14 residues. Looked up from germline, CDR1 is SGHNT and CDR2 is YYREEE (reference sequence). V was cut by 4 bases and J by 4 bases, with 15 bases left in between.

The chain is built from TRBV6-5 and TRBJ1-5; D is possibly TRBD1 (6 bases). This CDR3 is built from 15 residues. Looked up from germline, CDR1 is MNHEY and CDR2 is SVGAGI. V gave up 6 bases and J gave up 5 bases, with 17 bases separating them. This CDR3 is CASSLTGSQDQPQHF. The CDR3 coding sequence is TGTGCCAGCAGCCTTACAGGGTCGCAAGATCAGCCCCAGCATTTT.

This chain uses TRBV5-3 with TRBJ1-1; tentatively, D is TRBD1 (5 bases). TRBV5-3 is given ORF status, its function remaining uncertain. V lost 5 bases to trimming and J lost 7 bases, with 12 bases between them. The CDR3 has 12 amino acids. The DNA for the CDR3 is TGTGCCAGAAGGGGAAAGGGGTGTGAAGCTTTCTTT. It translates to CARRGKGCEAFF.

As concerns this clone: This sample also contains other DNA sequences that code for the same CDR3. The J gene is TRBJ2-5, the V gene TRBV3-1 (or the pseudogene TRBV3-2); tentatively, D is TRBD2 (5 bases). From germline, CDR1 is LGHDT and CDR2 YNNKEL (reference sequence). With 0 bases removed from V and 1 base from J, the gap between germline ends came to 6 bases. The CDR3 has 14 residues. The CDR3: CASSQESGQETQYF. CDR3 DNA sequence: TGTGCCAGCAGCCAAGAAAGCGGCCAAGAGACCCAGTACTTC.

V and J are TRBV4-2 and TRBJ1-2; D is uncertain. The CDR3 runs 14 residues. Germline values: CDR1 LGHNA, CDR2 YNFKEQ. Trimming pared 0 bases from V and 8 bases from J, leaving 13 bases between. The CDR3 DNA follows: TGTGCCAGCAGCCAAGAGGGTTCCTCGGGAGGCTACACCTTC. Amino acid sequence: CASSQEGSSGGYTF.

V is TRBV7-8 and J is TRBJ2-5; a possible D gene is TRBD2 (6 bases). With 5 bases removed from V and 11 bases from J, the gap between germline ends came to 12 bases. This CDR3 has 11 amino acids. Germline assignment: CDR1 SGHVS and CDR2 FQNEAQ. The CDR3 reads CASSPGLMQYF. In nucleotides, the CDR3 is TGTGCCAGCAGCCCCGGACTAATGCAGTACTTC. Looking up the rest from reference TRBV7-8 and TRBJ2-5 gives the full variable domain: GAGVSQSPRYKVAKRGQDVALRCDPISGHVSLFWYQQALGQGPEFLTYFQNEAQLDKSGLPSDRFFAERPEGSVSTLKIQRTQQEDSAVYLCASSPGLMQYFGPGTRLLVL.

To note about this clone: At one end the junction does not follow the germline gene, possibly because of a read error. The chain recombines TRBV24-1 with TRBJ2-5; no firm D call. The CDR3 is 8 amino acids. CDR1 is KGHDR, CDR2 SFDVKD, per germline. CDR3 region: CATSDPHF. The CDR3 nucleotides are TGTGCCACCAGTGATCCGCACTTC.

This sequence joins TRBV3-1 (or the pseudogene TRBV3-2) and TRBJ2-3, with 8 bases fitting TRBD2. Germline lookup yields CDR1 LGHDT and CDR2 YNNKEL (reference sequence). This CDR3 contains 17 residues. J lost 0 bases, V lost 0 bases, and 5 bases had no gene match. The CDR3 coding sequence is TGTGCCAGCAGCCAAGATATTAGCGGGATTAGCACAGATACGCAGTATTTT. Translation: CASSQDISGISTDTQYF.

This clone was seen only once. V and J are TRBV2 and TRBJ1-2, with D possibly TRBD1 on 6 matching bases. This CDR3 is built from 15 residues. CDR1 is SNHLY and CDR2 is FYNNEI in the germline V gene. Trimming stripped 3 bases from V and 4 bases from J, with 15 bases between. Here the CDR3 reads CASSDVGQTSYGYTF. As DNA, the CDR3 is TGTGCCAGCAGTGACGTCGGACAGACTTCCTATGGCTACACCTTC.

The rearrangement uses TRBV21-1 and TRBJ1-4; the table's D call, TRBD1, was not checked against the DNA. TRBV21-1 is deemed a pseudogene. The CDR3 runs to 12 residues. The CDR3 bases are TGTGCCACCCAAACGGACAGGGATGAACTGTTTTTT. It is translated as CATQTDRDELFF.

CDR3 sequence reads: CASSSGRGRAFF. CDR3 nucleotide sequence: TGTGCCAGCAGTTCGGGACGGGGGCGAGCTTTCTTT. The genes are TRBV6-6 and TRBJ1-1; D may be TRBD1 (6 bases). The CDR3 totals 12 residues. Germline CDR1 MNHNY, CDR2 SVGAGI (reference sequence). The V end was cut by 4 bases, the J end by 10 bases, with 13 bases between.

The V call is TRBV15, the J call TRBJ1-5, with D unclear. The CDR3 length is 12 residues. The V gene lost 1 base and the J gene lost 11 bases, with 9 bases spanning the gap. Per the germline V gene, CDR1 is LNHNV and CDR2 is YYDKDF (reference sequence). The chain's CDR3 is CATSRGPVAQHF. CDR3 DNA sequence: TGTGCCACCAGCAGAGGCCCCGTGGCCCAGCATTTT.

This clone has only a few counts. The V and J genes are TRBV19 and TRBJ1-3; D call uncertain. Germline V gene data show CDR1 as LNHDA and CDR2 as SQIVND (reference sequence). With 3 bases removed from V and 0 bases from J, the gap between germline ends came to 3 bases. The CDR3 consists of 13 residues. The CDR3 loop is CASSINSGNTIYF. The CDR3 nucleotides read TGTGCCAGTAGTATCAACTCTGGAAACACCATATATTTT.

The CDR3 nucleotides read TGTGCCAGTAGTATAGCCGACAGGGTAAATCAGCCCCAGCATTTT. Its translation is CASSIADRVNQPQHF. The genes are TRBV19 and TRBJ1-5, with TRBD1 matching 7 bases. Per the germline V gene, CDR1 is LNHDA and CDR2 is SQIVND (reference sequence). The ends lost 1 base at V and 4 bases at J; junction bases unmatched: 4. The CDR3 has 15 residues.

The V and J genes are TRBV25-1 and TRBJ1-4; weak D call: TRBD1 (5 bases). The CDR3 is 15 residues long. The germline gives CDR1 MGHDK, CDR2 SYGVNS. The ends were cut back, 1 base at V and 3 bases at J, with 9 bases in the middle. The CDR3 protein is CASSELMGANEKLFF. CDR3 sequence (DNA): TGTGCCAGCAGTGAATTAATGGGGGCTAATGAAAAACTGTTTTTT.

The CDR3 nucleotides are TGTGCCATCAGTGGACAGATTAGCACAGATACGCAGTATTTT. Translation gives CAISGQISTDTQYF. The chain carries TRBV10-3 and TRBJ2-3; D is perhaps TRBD1 (5 bases). The V gene's germline CDR1 is ENHRY and CDR2 SYGVKD. The CDR3 consists of 14 residues. Trimming shortened V by 4 bases and J by 0 bases, and 8 bases separated the two germline ends.

The rearrangement uses TRBV7-2 and TRBJ1-1; a weak D match, TRBD1 (5 bases). V lost 5 bases and J lost 5, with 15 bases in between. The V gene's germline CDR1 is SGHTA and CDR2 FQGNSA. CDR3 length: 14 amino acids. The CDR3 reads CASSIRVAGTEAFF. CDR3 bases: TGTGCCAGCAGCATCAGGGTTGCGGGAACTGAAGCTTTCTTT.

The chain recombines TRBV4-2 with TRBJ1-1; a possible D gene is TRBD1 (5 bases). This CDR3 contains 13 residues. V was cut by 3 bases and J by 1 base, with 6 bases left in between. Germline lookup yields CDR1 LGHNA and CDR2 YNFKEQ. DNA for the CDR3: TGTGCCAGCAGCCATGGGGGGAACACTGAAGCTTTCTTT. As protein: CASSHGGNTEAFF.

Here the CDR3 reads CASVGQAGSPLHF. The CDR3 DNA sequence: TGTGCCAGCGTGGGACAGGCGGGTTCACCCCTCCACTTT. The chain joins TRBV2 to TRBJ1-6; 8 bases map to TRBD1. The CDR3 extends over 13 amino acids. The germline V gene has CDR1 SNHLY and CDR2 FYNNEI. V was clipped by 8 bases and J by 9 bases; unmatched bases: 6.

The chain is built from TRBV11-3 and TRBJ1-1; D is ambiguous. Trimming removed 0 bases from V and 1 base from J, with 9 bases in between. CDR3 size: 15 residues. Germline-derived CDR1 and CDR2 are SGHNT and YENEEA. The CDR3 protein is CASSLDHYANTEAFF. As DNA, the CDR3 is TGTGCCAGCAGCTTAGATCACTACGCGAACACTGAAGCTTTCTTT.

This clone was recorded once. This sequence joins TRBV18 and TRBJ2-2, with D unclear. In germline, CDR1 is KGHSH, CDR2 LQKENI. CDR3 length: 14 amino acids. Trimming removed 3 bases at V and 10 bases at J, with 15 bases between. The chain's CDR3 is CASSPDMTVQELFF. CDR3 sequence (DNA): TGTGCCAGCTCACCTGACATGACTGTGCAGGAGCTGTTTTTT.

The V call is TRBV27, the J call TRBJ2-7; 9 nucleotides match TRBD1. After removal of 6 bases from V and 5 bases from J, the junction contained 11 bases not matched to a gene. The CDR3 consists of 15 residues. Germline V lookup: CDR1 MNHEY, CDR2 SMNVEV (reference sequence). CDR3: CASRSPGTGSHEQYF. The CDR3 DNA sequence: TGTGCCAGCAGAAGCCCCGGGACAGGGTCCCACGAGCAGTACTTC.

CDR3 bases: TGTGCCAGCAGCTCAACGACAGGGGAGCGATATGGCTACACCTTC. It translates to CASSSTTGERYGYTF. This chain connects TRBV11-2 to TRBJ1-2; 8 positions agree with TRBD1. The trim removed 4 bases at V and 5 bases at J, leaving 9 bases unmatched. CDR3 length: 15 amino acids. Germline V gene lookup returns CDR1 SGHAT and CDR2 FQNNGV. The full variable domain, with the rest looked up from reference TRBV11-2 and TRBJ1-2, is EAGVAQSPRYKIIEKRQSVAFWCNPISGHATLYWYQQILGQGPKLLIQFQNNGVVDDSQLPKDRFSAERLKGVDSTLKIQPAKLEDSAVYLCASSSTTGERYGYTFGSGTRLTVV.